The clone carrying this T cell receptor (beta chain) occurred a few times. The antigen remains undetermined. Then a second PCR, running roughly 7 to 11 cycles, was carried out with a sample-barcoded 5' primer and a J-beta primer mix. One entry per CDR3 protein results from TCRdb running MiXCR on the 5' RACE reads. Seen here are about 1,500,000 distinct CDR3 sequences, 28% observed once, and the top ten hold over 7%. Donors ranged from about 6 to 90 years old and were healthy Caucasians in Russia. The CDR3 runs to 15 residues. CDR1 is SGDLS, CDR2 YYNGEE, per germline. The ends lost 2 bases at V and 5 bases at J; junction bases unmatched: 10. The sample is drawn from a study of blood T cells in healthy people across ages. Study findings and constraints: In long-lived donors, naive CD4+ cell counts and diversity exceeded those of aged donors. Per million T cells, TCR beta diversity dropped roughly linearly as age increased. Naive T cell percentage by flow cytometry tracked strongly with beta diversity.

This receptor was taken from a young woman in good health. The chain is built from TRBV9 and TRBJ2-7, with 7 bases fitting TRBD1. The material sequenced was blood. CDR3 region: CASSVGNRGTDEQYF. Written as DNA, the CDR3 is TGTGCCAGCAGCGTGGGGAACAGGGGTACGGACGAGCAGTACTTC.